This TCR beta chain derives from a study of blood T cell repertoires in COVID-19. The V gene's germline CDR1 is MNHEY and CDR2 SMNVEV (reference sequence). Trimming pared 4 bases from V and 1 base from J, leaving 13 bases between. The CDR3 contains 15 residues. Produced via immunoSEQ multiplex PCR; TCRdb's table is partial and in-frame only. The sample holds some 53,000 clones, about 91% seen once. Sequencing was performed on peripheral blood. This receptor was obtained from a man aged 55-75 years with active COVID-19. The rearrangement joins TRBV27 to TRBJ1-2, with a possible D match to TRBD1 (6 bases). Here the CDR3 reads CASSSRDKINYGYTF. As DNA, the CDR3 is TGTGCCAGCAGTTCACGGGACAAAATTAACTATGGCTACACCTTC.